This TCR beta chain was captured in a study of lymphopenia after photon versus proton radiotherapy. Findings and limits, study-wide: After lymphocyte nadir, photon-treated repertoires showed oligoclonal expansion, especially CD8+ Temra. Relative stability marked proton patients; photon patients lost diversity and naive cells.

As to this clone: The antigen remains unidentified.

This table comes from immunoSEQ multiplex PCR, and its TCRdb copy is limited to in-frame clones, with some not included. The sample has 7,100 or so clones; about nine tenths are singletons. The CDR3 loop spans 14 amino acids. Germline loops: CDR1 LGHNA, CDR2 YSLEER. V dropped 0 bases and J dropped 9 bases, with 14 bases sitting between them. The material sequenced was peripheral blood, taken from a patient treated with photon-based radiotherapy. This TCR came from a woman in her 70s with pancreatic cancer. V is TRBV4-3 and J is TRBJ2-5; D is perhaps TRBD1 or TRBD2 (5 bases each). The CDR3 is CASSQDRGLAAQYF. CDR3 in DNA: TGCGCCAGCAGCCAAGATCGGGGCTTGGCGGCCCAGTACTTC.